Included here is one T cell receptor beta chain sequence, with context. Only in-frame clones appear in the TCRdb table, and some are missing; sequencing was by immunoSEQ multiplex PCR. The data contain around 150,000 clones, just over 95% of them singletons. The sample originates from a study of control samples from healthy donors and cancer patients. Germline CDR1 LGHDT, CDR2 YNNKEL (reference sequence). The CDR3 spans 14 residues. The germline V and J ends were trimmed by 3 bases and 6 bases, with 13 bases remaining between them. The clonotype comes from a woman aged 25-40 years in good health. The material sequenced was blood. The V gene is TRBV3-1 (or the pseudogene TRBV3-2), the J gene TRBJ2-3; no clear D gene. The CDR3 coding sequence is TGTGCCAGCAGCCATTCCTCTGGACCGGATACGCAGTATTTT. Its translation is CASSHSSGPDTQYF.